Many counts were recorded for the clone carrying this T cell receptor (beta chain). Its antigen is currently unknown. The read terminates 3 residues before the CDR3 end, so the remaining end is supplied by the germline J gene. Profiled with immunoSEQ multiplex PCR; TCRdb holds only in-frame clones, not every one. The sample offers tens of thousands of clones and no singletons, the top ten holding about 2%. The sample is drawn from a study of T cell clonality in common variable immunodeficiency. General study points: TCRbeta clonality was increased in CVID versus healthy controls. Shared TCRbeta clones were fewer between CVID subjects than controls. In common variable immunodeficiency, TCR beta chains reportedly carried fewer deletions and N-nucleotide insertions.

Reduced serum IgG, IgA and/or IgM plus specific antibody deficiency defined CVID. Most patients and controls had Caucasian heritage. From germline, CDR1 is LNHDA and CDR2 SQIVND (reference sequence). The CDR3 has 14 residues. The chain employs TRBV19 and TRBJ1-1, with TRBD1 as a possible D gene (6 bases). The sequenced material came from peripheral blood mononuclear cells. The origin of this receptor is a human donor with common variable immunodeficiency. The CDR3 here is CASSIRGAYMEAFF. The sequenced part of the CDR3 DNA is TGTGCCAGTAGTATCCGGGGGGCTTACATGGAA.